Listed here are 15 T cell receptor beta chains from one sample, sequenced in a study of identical twins. TCRdb re-called the 5' RACE reads through MiXCR, storing one row per CDR3 protein. Of some 560,000 distinct CDR3 sequences listed, 9.6% are singletons. The sample also formed part of further work on yellow fever vaccine responses in identical twins.

The sample taken for sequencing was PBMCs. The receptor source for this set is a woman aged 18-29 years in good health.

This clonotype was seen at least ten times. V gene TRBV20-1 combines with J gene TRBJ2-7, with 12 bases aligning to TRBD2. Trimming at V came to 4 bases and at J to 3 bases, leaving 10 bases not matched to a gene. The germline V gene has CDR1 DFQATT and CDR2 SNEGSKA (reference sequence). This CDR3 region has 16 residues. CDR3 in amino acids: CSATPTSGGLLYEQYF. CDR3 DNA sequence: TGCAGTGCTACCCCGACTAGCGGGGGCTTACTCTACGAGCAGTACTTC.

J is TRBJ2-7 and V is TRBV18, with D possibly being TRBD2 (6 bases). Germline CDR1 KGHSH, CDR2 LQKENI. The CDR3 contains 15 residues. Trimming took 3 bases from V and 0 from J, leaving 12 bases between them. The CDR3 region is CASSPLRGNSYEQYF. The CDR3 DNA follows: TGTGCCAGCTCACCCCTACGGGGGAACTCCTACGAGCAGTACTTC.

This clonotype was seen more than once but under ten times. The genes are TRBV27 and TRBJ2-2; weak D call: TRBD2 (6 bases). The V end was cut by 1 base, the J end by 7 bases, with 22 bases between. The CDR3 loop spans 18 amino acids. Germline V gene lookup returns CDR1 MNHEY and CDR2 SMNVEV (reference sequence). CDR3 nucleotide sequence: TGTGCCAGCAGTTTATTGAGACCGGGAGAAAGGAGGGGCGGGGAGCTGTTTTTT. It codes for CASSLLRPGERRGGELFF.

The genes are TRBV12-3 or TRBV12-4 and TRBJ2-7; TRBD2 aligns across 9 bases. The CDR3 length is 16 residues. After removal of 3 bases from V and 7 bases from J, the junction contained 13 bases not matched to a gene. The CDR3 region is CASSFGPAGGPGEQYF. The CDR3, as DNA: TGTGCCAGCAGTTTCGGACCCGCGGGAGGGCCGGGGGAGCAGTACTTC.

The chain employs TRBV4-3 and TRBJ2-1; possibly TRBD2 for D (5 bases). Germline values: CDR1 LGHNA, CDR2 YSLEER. Trimming took 4 bases from V and 6 from J, leaving 16 bases between them. The CDR3 runs to 15 residues. Here the CDR3 reads CASSLETAGINEQFF. In DNA form, the CDR3 reads TGCGCCAGCAGCCTCGAGACGGCGGGCATCAATGAGCAGTTCTTC.

In its sample, this clonotype was seen a few times. The chain recombines TRBV29-1 with TRBJ2-1, with D unresolved. Germline CDR1 SQVTM, CDR2 ANQGSEA. V was pared by 5 bases and J by 9 bases, with 8 bases between. The CDR3 runs to 10 residues. The DNA of the CDR3 is TGCAGCGTTTATGTGGCTGAGCAGTTCTTC. This translates into CSVYVAEQFF.

This rearrangement joins TRBV9 to TRBJ2-7; 9 bases are shared with TRBD1. J gave up 5 bases and V 3 bases, and 12 bases lay outside the gene matches. Germline V gene lookup returns CDR1 SGDLS and CDR2 YYNGEE. The CDR3 length is 16 residues. CDR3 amino acids: CASSANRDRVRDEQYF. The CDR3 coding sequence is TGTGCCAGCAGCGCGAACCGGGACAGGGTTCGAGACGAGCAGTACTTC.

This clonotype was detected a few times. This chain uses TRBV4-2 with TRBJ2-3; 7 bases fit TRBD1. The germline V gene has CDR1 LGHNA and CDR2 YNFKEQ. This CDR3 region has 16 residues. V dropped 4 bases and J dropped 2; count of bases not matched to a gene: 9. The CDR3 protein is CASSLHRDRVTDTQYF. CDR3 DNA sequence: TGTGCCAGCAGCCTACACCGGGACAGAGTCACAGATACGCAGTATTTT.

The chain recombines TRBV6-1 with TRBJ2-7; the D gene is possibly TRBD2 (6 bases). V gave up 8 bases and J gave up 5 bases, with 22 bases separating them. Germline lookup yields CDR1 MNHNS and CDR2 SASEGT. CDR3 size: 15 residues. The chain's CDR3 is CASAPSRRPGDEQYF. The CDR3 DNA follows: TGTGCCAGCGCTCCATCCCGGAGACCGGGGGACGAGCAGTACTTC.

This clonotype has only a few counts. This chain joins TRBV2 and TRBJ1-4, with D tentatively TRBD1 (6 bases). The V and J ends lost 3 bases and 10 bases respectively, with 6 bases between them. This CDR3 contains 11 residues. The germline V gene has CDR1 SNHLY and CDR2 FYNNEI. The CDR3 loop is CASSEDRKLFF. CDR3 DNA: TGTGCCAGCAGTGAGGACAGAAAACTGTTTTTT.

The gene calls are TRBV7-9 and TRBJ2-1; 8 bases are a match to TRBD1. The ends lost 2 bases at V and 6 bases at J; junction bases unmatched: 6. Germline loops: CDR1 SEHNR, CDR2 FQNEAQ (reference sequence). CDR3 length: 15 residues. The CDR3 DNA is TGTGCCAGCAGCTTAATGACAGGGGTTGGCAATGAGCAGTTCTTC. It encodes CASSLMTGVGNEQFF.

This clonotype was seen a handful of times. The CDR3 protein is CASSPRGTNEKLFF. CDR3 sequence (DNA): TGTGCCAGCAGCCCCAGGGGGACTAATGAAAAACTGTTTTTT. The genes are TRBV7-2 and TRBJ1-4; TRBD1 matches at 7 bases. With 5 bases clipped from V and 2 bases from J, the junction kept 2 bases outside the gene matches. The CDR3 extends over 14 amino acids. Germline loops: CDR1 SGHTA, CDR2 FQGNSA.

This clonotype came up a few times. The chain is built from TRBV27 and TRBJ2-7, with D possibly being TRBD1 (5 bases). The ends were cut back, 8 bases at V and 2 bases at J, with 13 bases in the middle. The CDR3 has 13 residues. Germline CDR1 is MNHEY and CDR2 is SMNVEV (reference sequence). The CDR3 sequence: CASGRWGPYEQYF. The CDR3 coding sequence is TGTGCCAGCGGACGATGGGGCCCCTACGAGCAGTACTTC.

The chain uses TRBV12-3 or TRBV12-4 and TRBJ1-4, with D possibly matching TRBD1 (6 bases). The CDR3 consists of 14 residues. Deletions cut 6 bases from V and 6 bases from J, with 14 bases between. Written as DNA, the CDR3 is TGTGCCAGCAGCGAGGGGGAAGGGGATGAAAAACTGTTTTTT. Protein sequence: CASSEGEGDEKLFF.

The chain joins TRBV3-1 to TRBJ1-4, with 7 bases lining up with TRBD1. CDR3 size: 16 residues. Germline loops: CDR1 LGHDT, CDR2 YNNKEL (reference sequence). Trimming at V came to 2 bases and at J to 0 bases, leaving 3 bases not matched to a gene. The CDR3 region is CASSQRQGATNEKLFF. The CDR3 coding sequence is TGTGCCAGCAGCCAAAGACAGGGTGCAACTAATGAAAAACTGTTTTTT.